The 31 T cell receptor beta chains below were found in one sample sequenced in a study of blood T cell repertoires in COVID-19. This table comes from immunoSEQ multiplex PCR, and its TCRdb copy is limited to in-frame clones, with some not included. The sample lists under 300,000 clones, roughly 88% occurring once. Specimen: peripheral blood. The receptor set was obtained from a man aged 25-40 years who had recovered from COVID-19.

This chain uses TRBV7-2 with TRBJ1-3; 7 nucleotides agree with TRBD1. This CDR3 contains 18 residues. Per the germline V gene, CDR1 is SGHTA and CDR2 is FQGNSA. V shed 3 bases and J 0 bases; nucleotides not matched to a gene: 11. The CDR3 here is CASSLLGGRGYSGNTIYF. For the CDR3, the DNA is TGTGCCAGCAGCTTGTTAGGGGGCAGGGGGTACTCTGGAAACACCATATATTTT.

The gene calls are TRBV9 and TRBJ1-1; TRBD1 might be the D (6 bases). From germline, CDR1 is SGDLS and CDR2 YYNGEE. Deletions cut 4 bases from V and 3 bases from J, with 16 bases between. The CDR3 is 15 residues long. This chain's CDR3 is CASSPTGQGYTEAFF. The CDR3, as DNA: TGTGCCAGCAGCCCTACCGGCCAGGGGTACACTGAAGCTTTCTTT.

CDR3 in DNA: TGTGCCAGCAGTTTACTCAGGCCCTATGGCTACACCTTC. As protein: CASSLLRPYGYTF. The V gene is TRBV12-3 or TRBV12-4, the J gene TRBJ1-2; D ambiguous. With 2 bases removed from V and 4 bases from J, the gap between germline ends came to 8 bases. This CDR3 is 13 amino acids long.

The chain links TRBV2 to TRBJ2-7; 8 bases are shared with TRBD1. Per germline, CDR1 SNHLY and CDR2 FYNNEI. This CDR3 region has 13 residues. V lost 7 bases, J lost 3 bases, and 5 bases stayed unmatched. The CDR3 here is CASTDRGNYEQYF. CDR3 bases: TGTGCCAGCACCGACAGGGGAAACTACGAGCAGTACTTC.

This clone was observed a single time. The CDR3 nucleotides are TGCGCCAGCAGTGAAGGACTAGCGGAGACCCAGTACTTC. Protein: CASSEGLAETQYF. The genes are TRBV10-2 and TRBJ2-5; TRBD2 matches at 9 bases. There are 13 residues in the CDR3. Germline V gene sequence: CDR1 WSHSY, CDR2 SAAADI. Unmatched junction bases numbered 1, after V lost 3 bases and J lost 5 bases.

This chain joins TRBV12-5 and TRBJ2-2; TRBD1 aligns across 7 bases. Germline lookup yields CDR1 LGHNT and CDR2 FRNRAP. The CDR3 covers 15 residues. V lost 4 bases and J lost 3; bases outside the gene matches: 5. CDR3 coding DNA: TGTGCTAGTGGTTCGGGACAGACTTACACCGGGGAGCTGTTTTTT. Amino acid sequence: CASGSGQTYTGELFF.

This sequence joins TRBV6-4 and TRBJ1-1, with D possibly TRBD1 on 6 matching bases. Germline V lookup: CDR1 MRHNA, CDR2 SNTAGT. The CDR3 covers 13 residues. V was shortened by 6 bases and J by 4 bases, with 12 bases between the two germline ends. The CDR3 protein is CASSQHRATEAFF. The DNA for the CDR3 is TGTGCCAGCAGCCAACACAGGGCCACTGAAGCTTTCTTT.

This chain connects TRBV27 to TRBJ2-1, with TRBD2 as a possible D gene (5 bases). CDR1 is MNHEY, CDR2 SMNVEV, per germline (reference sequence). Trimming took off 5 bases at V and 3 bases at J, with 20 bases between the two ends. CDR3 size: 17 residues. CDR3 amino acids: CASSARLTYSYYNEQFF. DNA of the CDR3: TGTGCCAGCAGTGCCCGACTAACATACAGCTACTACAATGAGCAGTTCTTC.

The chain carries TRBV19 and TRBJ2-2, with D hard to call. Trimming removed 1 base at V and 6 bases at J, with 6 bases between. Germline CDR1 reads LNHDA; CDR2 reads SQIVND (reference sequence). This CDR3 region has 13 residues. The CDR3 nucleotides read TGTGCCAGTAGTATAGCGTTTGCCGGGGAGCTGTTTTTT. Protein: CASSIAFAGELFF.

This chain connects TRBV9 to TRBJ2-3; D is uncertain. In germline, CDR1 is SGDLS, CDR2 YYNGEE. Trimming took 0 bases from V and 6 from J, leaving 14 bases between them. This CDR3 spans 15 amino acids. The CDR3 DNA sequence: TGTGCCAGCAGCGTAGCCCCCCCGGTCCCCGATACGCAGTATTTT. The encoded protein is CASSVAPPVPDTQYF.

The V and J genes are TRBV19 and TRBJ1-5, with TRBD1 matching 8 bases. This CDR3 spans 14 amino acids. CDR1 LNHDA and CDR2 SQIVND come from the germline V gene (reference sequence). J lost 6 bases, V lost 7 bases, and 8 bases had no gene match. CDR3 residues: CASKAQGAIQPQHF. The CDR3 DNA is TGTGCCAGTAAGGCGCAGGGGGCGATTCAGCCCCAGCATTTT. The variable domain in full, with the rest retrieved from reference TRBV19 and TRBJ1-5, is DGGITQSPKYLFRKEGQNVTLSCEQNLNHDAMYWYRQDPGQGLRLIYYSQIVNDFQKGDIAEGYSVSREKKESFPLTVTSAQKNPTAFYLCASKAQGAIQPQHFGDGTRLSIL.

The genes are TRBV7-9 and TRBJ2-1; unclear D gene. Looked up from germline, CDR1 is SEHNR and CDR2 is FQNEAQ (reference sequence). The CDR3 runs to 11 residues. The ends were cut back, 9 bases at V and 3 bases at J, with 6 bases in the middle. The CDR3 region is CASHVYNEQFF. In nucleotides, the CDR3 is TGTGCCAGTCATGTCTACAATGAGCAGTTCTTC.

This clone was recorded once. V is TRBV5-6 and J is TRBJ1-5; D is uncertain. The CDR3 extends over 13 amino acids. Germline lookup yields CDR1 SGHDT and CDR2 YYEEEE. Trimming shortened V by 4 bases and J by 3 bases, and 8 bases separated the two germline ends. CDR3 in amino acids: CASSPGFNQPQHF. For the CDR3, the DNA is TGTGCCAGCAGCCCAGGTTTCAATCAGCCCCAGCATTTT.

The genes are TRBV6-6 and TRBJ2-3; 8 bases are a match to TRBD1. The ends lost 5 bases at V and 5 bases at J; junction bases unmatched: 15. Germline-derived CDR1 and CDR2 are MNHNY and SVGAGI (reference sequence). There are 17 residues in the CDR3. This CDR3 is CASSPDPGQGGRDTQYF. CDR3 coding DNA: TGTGCCAGCAGTCCAGATCCCGGACAGGGCGGAAGAGATACGCAGTATTTT.

V and J are TRBV14 and TRBJ1-2, with D possibly being TRBD1 (6 bases). The CDR3 spans 15 residues. Germline V lookup: CDR1 SGHDN, CDR2 FVKESK. Trimming shortened V by 4 bases and J by 5 bases, and 17 bases separated the two germline ends. The chain's CDR3 is CASSPIQGMSYGYTF. The CDR3 DNA is TGTGCCAGCAGCCCAATACAGGGCATGAGTTATGGCTACACCTTC.

This clone was detected only a few times. The chain has TRBV5-4 and TRBJ2-7; 7 bases are shared with TRBD2. CDR3 length: 12 amino acids. The germline CDR1 and CDR2 sequences are SGHNT and YYREEE (reference sequence). The ends lost 4 bases at V and 4 bases at J; junction bases unmatched: 2. CDR3 sequence reads: CASSPGGYEQYF. The CDR3 DNA reads as TGTGCCAGCAGCCCCGGGGGGTACGAGCAGTACTTC.

V usage is TRBV5-1 and J usage is TRBJ1-1, with D possibly matching TRBD1 (5 bases). The CDR3 sequence is 15 residues long. Germline CDR1 SGHRS, CDR2 YFSETQ. Trimming removed 5 bases from V and 0 bases from J, with 14 bases in between. This CDR3 reads CASRVDSLMNTEAFF. The CDR3 coding sequence is TGCGCCAGCAGGGTCGACAGTTTAATGAACACTGAAGCTTTCTTT.

The CDR3 DNA reads as TGTGCCAGCAGCTTAGAGTGGACAGGGTCGGCTGAGCAGTTCTTC. The encoded protein is CASSLEWTGSAEQFF. The gene calls are TRBV11-2 and TRBJ2-1; 8 bases are a match to TRBD1. CDR3 size: 15 residues. Germline V gene lookup returns CDR1 SGHAT and CDR2 FQNNGV. Trimming removed 0 bases from V and 9 bases from J; junction bases left unmatched: 7. Variable domain in full (rest from reference TRBV11-2 and TRBJ2-1): EAGVAQSPRYKIIEKRQSVAFWCNPISGHATLYWYQQILGQGPKLLIQFQNNGVVDDSQLPKDRFSAERLKGVDSTLKIQPAKLEDSAVYLCASSLEWTGSAEQFFGPGTRLTVL.

This chain uses TRBV6-2 or TRBV6-3 with TRBJ2-7, with 7 bases identical to TRBD1. The CDR3 runs 15 residues. Per germline, CDR1 MNHEY and CDR2 SVGEGT. V lost 6 bases and J lost 3; bases outside the gene matches: 11. The CDR3 DNA is TGTGCCAGCAGCTCCCGACAGGGTGGGAACTACGAGCAGTACTTC. This encodes CASSSRQGGNYEQYF.

The chain links TRBV5-4 to TRBJ1-2; TRBD1 matches 9 bases. This CDR3 is 13 amino acids long. Losses at the gene ends were 4 bases for V and 7 bases for J; bases not matched to a gene: 5. Germline loops: CDR1 SGHNT, CDR2 YYREEE (reference sequence). CDR3 coding DNA: TGTGCCAGCAGCGAAACAGGGGGCTTTGGCTACACCTTC. Translated, it gives CASSETGGFGYTF.

The chain combines TRBV6-1 with TRBJ2-6; 10 nucleotides line up with TRBD1. V lost 3 bases to trimming and J lost 2 bases; unmatched junction nucleotides: 4. Germline-derived CDR1 and CDR2 are MNHNS and SASEGT. The CDR3 is 17 residues long. The CDR3 region has the DNA TGTGCCAGCAGTGAGGACAGGGGGGCGACTGGGGCCAACGTCCTGACTTTC. Amino acids: CASSEDRGATGANVLTF.

This rearrangement joins TRBV3-1 (or the pseudogene TRBV3-2) to TRBJ2-3, with 10 bases fitting TRBD2. CDR1 and CDR2 from the germline V gene are LGHDT and YNNKEL (reference sequence). V was clipped by 4 bases and J by 1 base; unmatched bases: 5. The CDR3 covers 16 residues. The CDR3 loop reads CASSRRTSGRTDTQYF. The CDR3 nucleotides are TGTGCCAGCAGCCGCCGGACTAGCGGACGCACAGATACGCAGTATTTT.

This rearrangement joins TRBV7-2 to TRBJ1-6, with D tentatively TRBD1 (5 bases). Germline V gene data show CDR1 as SGHTA and CDR2 as FQGNSA. V lost 2 bases and J 7 bases, leaving 12 bases between the germline ends. The CDR3 spans 15 residues. CDR3 region: CASSLLPGENSPLHF. The CDR3 DNA follows: TGTGCCAGCAGCTTACTTCCGGGGGAGAATTCACCCCTCCACTTT.

DNA of the CDR3: TGTGCCAGTAGTATTTGGGCAGGGGGCGGAAACACCATATATTTT. Its translation is CASSIWAGGGNTIYF. V and J are TRBV19 and TRBJ1-3; TRBD1 matches at 8 bases. CDR1 LNHDA and CDR2 SQIVND come from the germline V gene (reference sequence). The V gene end was trimmed by 3 bases and the J gene end by 4 bases; junction bases not matched to a gene: 5. The CDR3 is 15 residues long. The complete variable domain, with remaining parts taken from reference TRBV19 and TRBJ1-3, reads DGGITQSPKYLFRKEGQNVTLSCEQNLNHDAMYWYRQDPGQGLRLIYYSQIVNDFQKGDIAEGYSVSREKKESFPLTVTSAQKNPTAFYLCASSIWAGGGNTIYFGEGSWLTVV.

The rearrangement uses TRBV5-4 and TRBJ2-7, with a possible D match to TRBD1 (6 bases). Germline lookup yields CDR1 SGHNT and CDR2 YYREEE (reference sequence). V lost 2 bases to trimming and J lost 2 bases, with 8 bases between them. The CDR3 contains 13 residues. The CDR3 nucleotides are TGTGCCAGCAGCTTTACAGGGACCTACGAGCAGTACTTC. Protein: CASSFTGTYEQYF.

This chain uses TRBV4-2 with TRBJ1-2; a possible D gene is TRBD1 (5 bases). V lost 2 bases and J lost 4, with 14 bases in between. This CDR3 contains 15 residues. The germline CDR1 and CDR2 sequences are LGHNA and YNFKEQ. CDR3 bases: TGTGCCAGCAGCCAATTTACAGGCGTCACCTATGGCTACACCTTC. This gives the protein CASSQFTGVTYGYTF.

J is TRBJ1-5 and V is TRBV7-9; no definite D call. The CDR3 loop spans 16 amino acids. V was shortened by 1 base and J by 2 bases, with 12 bases between the two germline ends. Germline V gene sequence: CDR1 SEHNR, CDR2 FQNEAQ (reference sequence). CDR3 DNA sequence: TGTGCCAGCAGCTTAGAAGTGGGAGTGGGCAATCAGCCCCAGCATTTT. It translates to CASSLEVGVGNQPQHF.

The chain links TRBV6-5 to TRBJ2-1; 7 bases map to TRBD2. Germline V gene data show CDR1 as MNHEY and CDR2 as SVGAGI. The CDR3 is 14 amino acids. V dropped 5 bases and J dropped 7; count of bases not matched to a gene: 8. In DNA, the CDR3 is TGTGCCAGCAGTATGCAGGGAGGGACGAATGAGCAGTTCTTC. This gives the protein CASSMQGGTNEQFF.

The rearrangement joins TRBV5-5 to TRBJ2-7, with D possibly being TRBD2 (6 bases). The germline V gene has CDR1 SGHKS and CDR2 YYEKEE (reference sequence). This CDR3 is 13 amino acids long. With 4 bases removed from V and 6 bases from J, the gap between germline ends came to 14 bases. CDR3 amino acids: CASSPDVRGEQYF. Written as DNA, the CDR3 is TGTGCCAGCAGCCCCGACGTGCGGGGCGAGCAGTACTTC.

The chain is built from TRBV29-1 and TRBJ2-5, with D tentatively TRBD1 (7 bases). Germline lookup yields CDR1 SQVTM and CDR2 ANQGSEA. The CDR3 is 19 amino acids. With 1 base removed from V and 1 base from J, the gap between germline ends came to 25 bases. The DNA of the CDR3 is TGCAGCGTTGAAGCCCATTCTCCCCCTCGCCAGGGGGGCCAAGAGACCCAGTACTTC. Residues: CSVEAHSPPRQGGQETQYF.

The chain couples TRBV10-1 to TRBJ2-7; D is possibly TRBD1 (6 bases). Trimming took 5 bases from V and 4 from J, leaving 6 bases between them. Germline CDR1 and CDR2: WNHNN and SYGVQD (reference sequence). This CDR3 region has 11 residues. CDR3 amino acids: CASSQGYEQYF. In nucleotides, the CDR3 is TGCGCCAGCAGTCAGGGGTACGAGCAGTACTTC.